This T cell receptor (beta chain) is drawn from a study of cytotoxic CD8 clonotypes in ibrutinib-treated CLL. The V gene's germline CDR1 is LNHDA and CDR2 SQIVND (reference sequence). The CDR3 totals 19 residues. The V segment lost 3 bases and the J segment 6 bases; nucleotides outside the gene matches: 18. The protocol was immunoSEQ multiplex PCR, while the TCRdb copy is restricted to in-frame clones and leaves out a portion. The sample contains about 200,000 clones, over 60% of which appear only once. The sequence came from a human donor with chronic lymphocytic leukemia. This sample comprised PBMCs, obtained after 24 months of ibrutinib treatment. The rearrangement joins TRBV19 to TRBJ1-2; 11 bases fit TRBD1. CDR3 in DNA: TGTGCCAGTAGTATTGGGACAGGGGGAGCGGGGGTGTTCTATAATGGCTACACCTTC. Amino acids: CASSIGTGGAGVFYNGYTF. Looking up the rest from reference TRBV19 and TRBJ1-2 gives the full variable domain: DGGITQSPKYLFRKEGQNVTLSCEQNLNHDAMYWYRQDPGQGLRLIYYSQIVNDFQKGDIAEGYSVSREKKESFPLTVTSAQKNPTAFYLCASSIGTGGAGVFYNGYTFGSGTRLTVV.